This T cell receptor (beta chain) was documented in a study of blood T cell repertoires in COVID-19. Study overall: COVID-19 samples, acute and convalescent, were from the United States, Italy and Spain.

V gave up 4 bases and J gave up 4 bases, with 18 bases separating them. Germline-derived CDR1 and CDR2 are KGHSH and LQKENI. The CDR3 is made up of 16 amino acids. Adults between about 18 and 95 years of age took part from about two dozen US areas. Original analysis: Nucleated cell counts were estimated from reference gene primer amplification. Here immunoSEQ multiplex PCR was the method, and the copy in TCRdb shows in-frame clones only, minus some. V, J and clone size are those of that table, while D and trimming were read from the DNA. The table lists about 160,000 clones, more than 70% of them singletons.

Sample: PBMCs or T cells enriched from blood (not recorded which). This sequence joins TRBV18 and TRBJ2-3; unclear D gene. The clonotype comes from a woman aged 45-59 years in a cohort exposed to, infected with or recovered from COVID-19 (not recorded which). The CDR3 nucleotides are TGTGCCAGCTCACTCACGATGGTTAGTCCGGCAGATACGCAGTATTTT. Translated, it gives CASSLTMVSPADTQYF. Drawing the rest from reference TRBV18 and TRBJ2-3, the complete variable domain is NAGVMQNPRHLVRRRGQEARLRCSPMKGHSHVYWYRQLPEEGLKFMVYLQKENIIDESGMPKERFSAEFPKEGPSILRIQQVVRGDSAAYFCASSLTMVSPADTQYFGPGTRLTVL.